This TCR beta chain emerged from a study of molecular identifiers for immune sequencing clone quantification. Study-wide results and limits: Under 1% of molecules in naive cells, but over 97% of effector molecules, belonged to clones above 20 RNA copies.

Germline CDR1 and CDR2: MGHRA and YSYEKL. This CDR3 contains 16 residues. About this clonotype itself: Its antigen is currently unknown. The junction differs from germline at one of its ends, possibly a read error.

TCRdb reprocessed the PCR reads via MiXCR and lists one record per CDR3 protein. The sample holds about 320,000 distinct CDR3 sequences; roughly a quarter are singletons and the top ten take approximately 0.74%. The chain recombines TRBV4-1 with TRBJ2-1, with D possibly being TRBD1 or TRBD2 (6 bases each). This TCR derives from a human donor in good health. Some libraries in this study had Jurkat cell RNA spiked in. The sequencing sample was made of naive CD8+ T cells from blood, with Jurkat cell RNA spiked in. Subset reported: FACS-sorted CD8+CD4-CCR7+CD45RA+ naive T cells. CDR3 coding DNA: TGCGCCAGGAGCCATCGAGGGGGGCCGCCCTACAATGAGCAGTTCTTC. Translated, it gives CARSHRGGPPYNEQFF.